The sequence of this TCR beta chain was determined in a study of T cells in Graves' hyperthyroidism and ophthalmopathy. Study as a whole: Peripheral blood sampling occurred at initial diagnosis, before any treatment.

It was RNA transcripts that yielded the amplified TCR beta CDR3 regions. Carried out on the TCR CDR3, a first-round RT-PCR used the HTBI primer set. TCRdb itself ran the multiplex PCR reads through MiXCR, one entry per CDR3 protein. This repertoire shows 300,000 to 450,000 distinct CDR3 sequences, roughly 13% found once; its top ten account for roughly 20%. Germline CDR1 reads SQVTM; CDR2 reads ANQGSEA. This CDR3 contains 16 residues. V dropped 6 bases and J dropped 9; count of bases not matched to a gene: 20. The chain uses TRBV29-1 and TRBJ2-7, with TRBD1 matching 10 bases. The sequenced sample consisted of blood. The sequence was obtained from a man aged 25-40 years with Graves' hyperthyroidism that later progressed to Graves' ophthalmopathy. DNA of the CDR3: TGCAGCGTGCCCGGGACAGGGGCCCTACTAGCGTTGGGGCAGTACTTC. The encoded protein is CSVPGTGALLALGQYF.